This TCR beta chain was identified in a study of OX40 agonist ivuxolimab in advanced cancers. Study overall: Patients were given ivuxolimab, an antibody that agonizes OX40 (CD134).

On this clone: Its matching antigen is unknown.

Trimming removed 2 bases from V and 5 bases from J, with 12 bases in between. The germline V gene encodes CDR1 LNHNV and CDR2 YYDKDF (reference sequence). The CDR3 length is 15 residues. Regarding the study as a whole: People who partly responded at 0.1-3.0 mg/kg had some of the least clonal expansion seen.

Sequenced by immunoSEQ multiplex PCR; TCRdb stores in-frame clones only, minus some. The data contain under 25,000 clones, approximately 81% of them singletons. This chain uses TRBV15 with TRBJ2-2; D is unclear. The source is an adult with an advanced solid tumor such as melanoma, head and neck, liver or kidney cancer. Material: CD4+ or CD8+ T cells sorted from blood, obtained in a trial of the OX40 agonist ivuxolimab. The CDR3 reads CATSRSLVGTGELFF. The CDR3 bases are TGTGCCACCAGCAGATCTCTGGTGGGGACCGGGGAGCTGTTTTTT.